This T cell receptor beta chain is from a study of blood T cell repertoires in COVID-19. Study-level information: Researchers got acute and convalescent COVID-19 samples from the United States, Italy and Spain.

This CDR3 comprises 14 residues. The V gene's germline CDR1 is ENHRY and CDR2 SYGVKD. The V and J ends lost 3 bases and 3 bases respectively, with 12 bases between them. How the authors handled the data: Reference gene primers were amplified, and this amplification served to estimate nucleated cell counts. TCRdb's copy holds only in-frame clones and misses some; the assay was immunoSEQ multiplex PCR. Clone size and V and J calls were adopted from that table, with D and trimming inferred from the DNA. This table holds approximately 76,000 clones, about 88% found once. The gene calls are TRBV10-3 and TRBJ2-7, with D unclear. Input material: peripheral blood. This clonotype originated in a human donor in a cohort sampled during active COVID-19. CDR3 sequence: CAISDVRFLYEQYF. In DNA, the CDR3 is TGTGCCATCAGTGACGTCCGTTTTCTCTACGAGCAGTACTTC.